The next 13 T cell receptor beta chains were all read from a single sample in a study of cytomegalovirus exposure and HLA in healthy donors. Researchers ran the PCR with 60 Vbeta and 13 Jbeta primers. Clones were sequenced by immunoSEQ multiplex PCR, and TCRdb holds only the in-frame ones, with some missing. This sample yields fewer than 200,000 clones, of which approximately 80% are seen a single time; approximately 0.8% belongs to the top ten. The material sequenced was PBMCs. Receptors originate from a woman aged 18 to 35 in good health and CMV-seronegative.

This clone was counted once. The chain joins TRBV28 to TRBJ2-7, with 11 nucleotides matching TRBD2. Unmatched junction bases numbered 4, after V lost 6 bases and J lost 0 bases. Germline assignment: CDR1 MDHEN and CDR2 SYDVKM. The CDR3 covers 15 residues. The CDR3 nucleotides read TGTGCCAGCAGGGGACTAGCGGTTAGCTCCTACGAGCAGTACTTC. This codes for CASRGLAVSSYEQYF.

The table lists this clone with a count of one. CDR3 sequence (DNA): TGTGCCAGCACTATAATAGGGGAGGGCAATCAGCCCCAGCATTTT. Amino acid sequence: CASTIIGEGNQPQHF. The chain carries TRBV28 and TRBJ1-5; a weak D match, TRBD1 (5 bases). Trimming took 7 bases from V and 2 from J, leaving 15 bases between them. Germline CDR1 reads MDHEN; CDR2 reads SYDVKM. This CDR3 contains 15 residues.

This chain connects TRBV18 to TRBJ1-2; tentatively, D is TRBD1 (6 bases). The CDR3 totals 13 residues. Trimming took 3 bases from V and 6 from J, leaving 11 bases between them. Germline CDR1 KGHSH, CDR2 LQKENI. The CDR3 reads CASSPWTVNGYTF. Written as DNA, the CDR3 is TGTGCCAGCTCACCCTGGACAGTTAATGGCTACACCTTC.

The rearrangement joins TRBV9 to TRBJ2-1; 10 positions agree with TRBD2. V was clipped by 0 bases and J by 3 bases; unmatched bases: 3. The CDR3 covers 16 residues. CDR1 and CDR2 from the germline V gene are SGDLS and YYNGEE. The CDR3 reads CASSVVWTSGYNEQFF. The CDR3 nucleotides are TGTGCCAGCAGCGTAGTCTGGACTAGCGGCTACAATGAGCAGTTCTTC.

As for this clone: The junction shows a germline mismatch at one end, possibly a read error. The chain carries TRBV7-7 and TRBJ2-5; no reliable D call. The germline gives CDR1 SSHAT, CDR2 FNYEAQ (reference sequence). CDR3 size: 13 residues. The CDR3 DNA reads as TGTGCTAGCAGCTTAGATGTCTCGGAGACCCAGTACTTC. This translates into CASSLDVSETQYF.

The J gene is TRBJ2-5, the V gene TRBV2, with D possibly TRBD1 on 6 matching bases. Germline-derived CDR1 and CDR2 are SNHLY and FYNNEI. There are 13 residues in the CDR3. The V end lost 7 bases, the J end lost 4 bases, and 13 bases lay between the germline ends. CDR3 loop: CASKGQGRETQYF. CDR3 DNA: TGTGCCAGCAAGGGACAAGGCCGAGAGACCCAGTACTTC.

The chain uses TRBV28 and TRBJ2-5; 8 bases match TRBD1. There are 15 residues in the CDR3. V lost 5 bases and J lost 5; bases outside the gene matches: 10. Looked up from germline, CDR1 is MDHEN and CDR2 is SYDVKM. The chain's CDR3 is CASSKRQGLTETQYF. In nucleotides, the CDR3 is TGTGCCAGCAGTAAACGACAGGGGTTAACGGAGACCCAGTACTTC. Together with reference TRBV28 and TRBJ2-5, the CDR3 gives the full variable domain: DVKVTQSSRYLVKRTGEKVFLECVQDMDHENMFWYRQDPGLGLRLIYFSYDVKMKEKGDIPEGYSVSREKKERFSLILESASTNQTSMYLCASSKRQGLTETQYFGPGTRLLVL.

This clone was detected only once. The V gene is TRBV6-5, the J gene TRBJ2-1; D is ambiguous. CDR3 length: 14 amino acids. The germline V gene has CDR1 MNHEY and CDR2 SVGAGI. Trimming stripped 6 bases from V and 6 bases from J, with 15 bases between. As DNA, the CDR3 is TGTGCCAGCAGCCGCCTCGAAACTCCCAATGAGCAGTTCTTC. Encoded protein: CASSRLETPNEQFF.

This clone was seen once. The chain has TRBV5-1 and TRBJ2-1, with 8 bases lining up with TRBD2. The CDR3 has 17 residues. Looked up from germline, CDR1 is SGHRS and CDR2 is YFSETQ. The trim removed 1 base at V and 2 bases at J, leaving 8 bases unmatched. The CDR3 loop reads CASSLWGSGETYNEQFF. CDR3 nucleotide sequence: TGCGCCAGCAGCTTGTGGGGTAGCGGGGAGACCTACAATGAGCAGTTCTTC. Full variable domain (outside the CDR3, taken from reference TRBV5-1 and TRBJ2-1): KAGVTQTPRYLIKTRGQQVTLSCSPISGHRSVSWYQQTPGQGLQFLFEYFSETQRNKGNFPGRFSGRQFSNSRSEMNVSTLELGDSALYLCASSLWGSGETYNEQFFGPGTRLTVL.

Note on this clone: Other DNA sequences within the sample encode an identical CDR3. V is TRBV19 and J is TRBJ1-5; 8 nucleotides match TRBD1. This CDR3 contains 14 residues. V was pared by 4 bases and J by 7 bases, with 6 bases of the junction left unmatched. The germline CDR1 and CDR2 sequences are LNHDA and SQIVND (reference sequence). In DNA, the CDR3 is TGTGCCAGTAGTACAACAGGGGGAGGCCAGCCCCAGCATTTT. Translation: CASSTTGGGQPQHF.

The J gene is TRBJ1-1, the V gene TRBV4-2; D remains ambiguous. Germline CDR1 reads LGHNA; CDR2 reads YNFKEQ. The CDR3 loop spans 15 amino acids. V was shortened by 5 bases and J by 6 bases, with 19 bases between the two germline ends. Here the CDR3 DNA reads TGTGCCAGCAGCGACAAAAGACCGGCCTTCCCTGAAGCTTTCTTT. Residues: CASSDKRPAFPEAFF.

In nucleotides, the CDR3 is TGTGCCAGCAGCTTGGAAAGGAGGGAGCAGTTCTTC. Amino acids: CASSLERREQFF. The chain combines TRBV5-4 with TRBJ2-1; TRBD2 is a possible D gene (5 bases). This CDR3 has 12 amino acids. Per germline, CDR1 SGHNT and CDR2 YYREEE (reference sequence). V lost 0 bases to trimming and J lost 10 bases, with 8 bases between them. Drawing the rest from reference TRBV5-4 and TRBJ2-1, the complete variable domain is ETGVTQSPTHLIKTRGQQVTLRCSSQSGHNTVSWYQQALGQGPQFIFQYYREEENGRGNFPPRFSGLQFPNYSSELNVNALELDDSALYLCASSLERREQFFGPGTRLTVL.

The V and J genes are TRBV14 and TRBJ2-1; 14 bases line up with TRBD2. The germline V gene encodes CDR1 SGHDN and CDR2 FVKESK. The V segment lost 1 base and the J segment 5 bases; nucleotides outside the gene matches: 13. This CDR3 contains 20 residues. In DNA form, the CDR3 reads TGTGCCAGCAGCCAAGGGACTAGCGGGAGGTACCTTATGATGGACAATGAGCAGTTCTTC. Amino acid sequence: CASSQGTSGRYLMMDNEQFF.